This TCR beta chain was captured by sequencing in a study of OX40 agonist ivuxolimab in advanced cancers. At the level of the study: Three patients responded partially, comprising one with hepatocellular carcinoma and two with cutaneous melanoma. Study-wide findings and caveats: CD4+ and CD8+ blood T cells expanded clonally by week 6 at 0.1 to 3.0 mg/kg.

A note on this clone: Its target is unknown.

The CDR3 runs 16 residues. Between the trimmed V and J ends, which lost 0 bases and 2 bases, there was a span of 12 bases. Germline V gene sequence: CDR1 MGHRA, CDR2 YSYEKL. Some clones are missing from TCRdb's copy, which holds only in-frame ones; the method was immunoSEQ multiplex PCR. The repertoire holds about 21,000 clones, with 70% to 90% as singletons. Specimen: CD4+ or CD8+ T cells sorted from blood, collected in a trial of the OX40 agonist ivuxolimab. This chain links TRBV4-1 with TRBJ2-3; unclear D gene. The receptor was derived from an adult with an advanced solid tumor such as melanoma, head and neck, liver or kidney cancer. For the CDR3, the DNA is TGCGCCAGCAGCCAAGAAGGCCAGTCTTACACAGATACGCAGTATTTT. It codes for CASSQEGQSYTDTQYF.